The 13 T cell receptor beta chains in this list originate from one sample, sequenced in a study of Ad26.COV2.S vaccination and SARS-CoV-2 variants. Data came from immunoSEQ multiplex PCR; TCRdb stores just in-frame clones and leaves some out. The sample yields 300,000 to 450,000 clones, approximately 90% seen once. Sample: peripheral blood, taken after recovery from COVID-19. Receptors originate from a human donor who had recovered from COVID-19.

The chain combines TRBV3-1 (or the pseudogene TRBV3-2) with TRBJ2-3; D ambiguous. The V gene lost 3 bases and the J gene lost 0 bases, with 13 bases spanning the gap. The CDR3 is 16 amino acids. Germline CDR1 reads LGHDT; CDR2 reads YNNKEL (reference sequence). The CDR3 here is CASSQSPARSTDTQYF. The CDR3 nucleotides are TGTGCCAGCAGCCAGTCTCCAGCGCGAAGCACAGATACGCAGTATTTT.

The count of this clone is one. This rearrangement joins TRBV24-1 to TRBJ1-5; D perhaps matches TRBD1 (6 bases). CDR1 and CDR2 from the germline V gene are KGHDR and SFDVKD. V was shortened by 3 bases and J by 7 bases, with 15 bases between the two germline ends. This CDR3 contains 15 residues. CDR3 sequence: CATSDQQGWEQPQHF. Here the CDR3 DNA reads TGTGCCACCAGTGATCAACAGGGTTGGGAACAGCCCCAGCATTTT.

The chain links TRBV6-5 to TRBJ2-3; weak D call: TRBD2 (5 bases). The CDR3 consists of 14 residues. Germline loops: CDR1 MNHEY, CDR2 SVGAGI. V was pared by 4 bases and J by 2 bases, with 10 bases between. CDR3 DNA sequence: TGTGCCAGCAGTTGGACTGAACCCACAGATACGCAGTATTTT. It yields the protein CASSWTEPTDTQYF.

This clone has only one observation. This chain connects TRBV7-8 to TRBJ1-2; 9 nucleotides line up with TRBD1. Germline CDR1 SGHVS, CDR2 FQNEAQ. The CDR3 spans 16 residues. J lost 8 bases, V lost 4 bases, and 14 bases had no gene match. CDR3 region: CASSSSSGQGISGYTF. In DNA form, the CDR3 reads TGTGCCAGCAGCTCCTCATCGGGACAGGGCATATCAGGCTACACCTTC.

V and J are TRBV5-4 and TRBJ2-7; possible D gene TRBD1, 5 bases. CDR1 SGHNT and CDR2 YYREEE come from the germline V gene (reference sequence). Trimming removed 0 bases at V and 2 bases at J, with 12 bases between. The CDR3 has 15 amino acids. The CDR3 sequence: CASSLDRTVPYEQYF. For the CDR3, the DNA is TGTGCCAGCAGCTTGGACAGGACGGTACCCTACGAGCAGTACTTC.

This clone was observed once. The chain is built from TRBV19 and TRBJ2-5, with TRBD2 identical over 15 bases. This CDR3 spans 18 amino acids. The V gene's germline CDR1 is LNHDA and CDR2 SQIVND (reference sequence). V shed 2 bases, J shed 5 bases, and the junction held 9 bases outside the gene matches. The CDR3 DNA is TGTGCCAGTAGTATACGCGGACTAGCGGGGGGGCCTGAGGAGACCCAGTACTTC. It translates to CASSIRGLAGGPEETQYF.

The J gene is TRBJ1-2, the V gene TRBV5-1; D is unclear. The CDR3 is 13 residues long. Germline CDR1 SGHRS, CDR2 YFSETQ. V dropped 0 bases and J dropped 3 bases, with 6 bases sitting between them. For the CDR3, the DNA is TGCGCCAGCAGCTTGGCCGGGGACTATGGCTACACCTTC. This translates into CASSLAGDYGYTF. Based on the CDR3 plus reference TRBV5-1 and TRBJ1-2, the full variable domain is KAGVTQTPRYLIKTRGQQVTLSCSPISGHRSVSWYQQTPGQGLQFLFEYFSETQRNKGNFPGRFSGRQFSNSRSEMNVSTLELGDSALYLCASSLAGDYGYTFGSGTRLTVV.

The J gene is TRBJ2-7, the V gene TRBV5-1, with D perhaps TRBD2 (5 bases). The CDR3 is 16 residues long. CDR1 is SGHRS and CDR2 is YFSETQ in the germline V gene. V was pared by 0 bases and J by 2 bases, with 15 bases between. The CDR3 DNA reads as TGCGCCAGCAGCTTGGGAGGCCAGCCGACTACCTACGAGCAGTACTTC. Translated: CASSLGGQPTTYEQYF.

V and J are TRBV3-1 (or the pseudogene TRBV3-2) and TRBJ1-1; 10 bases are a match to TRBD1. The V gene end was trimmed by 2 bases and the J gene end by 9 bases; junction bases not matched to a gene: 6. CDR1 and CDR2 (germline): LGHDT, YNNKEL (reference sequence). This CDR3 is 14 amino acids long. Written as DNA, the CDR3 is TGTGCCAGCAGCCAACAGGACAGGGGGGCCCAAGCTTTCTTT. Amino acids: CASSQQDRGAQAFF.

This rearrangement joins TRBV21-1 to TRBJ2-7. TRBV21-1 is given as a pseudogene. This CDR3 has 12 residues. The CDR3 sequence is CASSKASFGQYF. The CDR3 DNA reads TGTGCCAGCAGCAAAGCCTCCTTTGGGCAGTACTTC.

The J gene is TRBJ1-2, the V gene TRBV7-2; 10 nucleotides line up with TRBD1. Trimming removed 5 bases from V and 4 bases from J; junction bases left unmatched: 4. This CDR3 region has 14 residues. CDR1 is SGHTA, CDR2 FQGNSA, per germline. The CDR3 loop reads CASSPTGGVYGYTF. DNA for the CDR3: TGTGCCAGCAGCCCGACAGGGGGCGTCTATGGCTACACCTTC. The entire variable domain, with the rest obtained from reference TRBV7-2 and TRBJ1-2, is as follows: GAGVSQSPSNKVTEKGKDVELRCDPISGHTALYWYRQSLGQGLEFLIYFQGNSAPDKSGLPSDRFSAERTGGSVSTLTIQRTQQEDSAVYLCASSPTGGVYGYTFGSGTRLTVV.

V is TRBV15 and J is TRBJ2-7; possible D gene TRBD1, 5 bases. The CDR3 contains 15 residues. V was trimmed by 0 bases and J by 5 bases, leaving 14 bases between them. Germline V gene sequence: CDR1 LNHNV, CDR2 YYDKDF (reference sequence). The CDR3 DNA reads TGTGCCACCAGCAGAGATACGAGACAGCTTGACGAGCAGTACTTC. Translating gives CATSRDTRQLDEQYF.

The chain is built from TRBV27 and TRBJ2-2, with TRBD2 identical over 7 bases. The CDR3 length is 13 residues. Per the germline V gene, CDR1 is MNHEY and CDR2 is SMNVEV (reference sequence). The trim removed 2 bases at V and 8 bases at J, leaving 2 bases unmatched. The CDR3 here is CASSLQRGGELFF. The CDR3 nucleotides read TGTGCCAGCAGTTTACAGCGGGGTGGGGAGCTGTTTTTT.